These 14 T cell receptor beta chains share one sample of origin, sequenced in a study of T cells in Graves' hyperthyroidism and ophthalmopathy (dated by TCRdb to between 2018 and 2021). Libraries were constructed by multiplex PCR. The instrument given in TCRdb is Illumina HiSeq 2000. Amplification of TCR beta CDR3 regions was carried out from RNA transcripts. The TCR CDR3 was subjected to a first round of RT-PCR using the HTBI primer set and the Qiagen OneStep RT-PCR kit. TCRdb ran its own pipeline on the public reads, namely fastp trimming at Q25 and MiXCR clone calling, and kept in-frame beta chains. Rows are unified per CDR3 protein, each entry keeping the most common DNA and genes. The sample includes 340,000 or so distinct CDR3 sequences, with under 25% observed a single time. Around 48% of the sample goes to the ten largest clones. The sample consisted of blood. The receptors originated from a woman aged 45-59 years with Graves' hyperthyroidism.

This clonotype was detected many times. The chain uses TRBV20-1 and TRBJ2-7, with D unresolved. CDR3 size: 12 residues. CDR1 DFQATT and CDR2 SNEGSKA come from the germline V gene (reference sequence). The V end was cut by 2 bases, the J end by 0 bases, with 5 bases between. This CDR3 reads CSARRSSYEQYF. In DNA, the CDR3 is TGCAGTGCTAGAAGGAGCTCCTACGAGCAGTACTTC.

The chain carries TRBV5-1 and TRBJ2-7; TRBD1 matches 7 bases. Germline lookup yields CDR1 SGHRS and CDR2 YFSETQ. V was clipped by 4 bases and J by 2 bases; unmatched bases: 12. This CDR3 comprises 16 residues. CDR3 in DNA: TGCGCCAGCAGCGACAGGGTAAGAGTGGTAGCCTACGAGCAGTACTTC. This translates into CASSDRVRVVAYEQYF.

Concerning this clonotype itself: The junction and the germline gene differ at one end; a read error may be behind it. V is TRBV28 and J is TRBJ1-1, with D perhaps matching TRBD1 (6 bases). The CDR3 consists of 14 residues. The V gene's germline CDR1 is MDHEN and CDR2 SYDVKM. In DNA, the CDR3 is TGTGCCAGCAGTTTACAGGGGCTGAACACTGGAGCTTTCTTT. Protein product: CASSLQGLNTGAFF.

The V gene is TRBV2, the J gene TRBJ1-1, with D maybe TRBD1 (6 bases). V was clipped by 5 bases and J by 7 bases, with 17 bases between them. Germline V gene sequence: CDR1 SNHLY, CDR2 FYNNEI. The CDR3 sequence is 14 residues long. The CDR3: CASSYSGEGGEAFF. The DNA for the CDR3 is TGTGCCAGCAGTTACTCAGGGGAGGGAGGTGAAGCTTTCTTT.

This clonotype was recorded many times. This chain links TRBV6-5 with TRBJ1-5, with D hard to call. Between the trimmed V and J ends, which lost 4 bases and 3 bases, there was a span of 7 bases. Per germline, CDR1 MNHEY and CDR2 SVGAGI. CDR3 size: 13 residues. CDR3 residues: CASSSRYNQPQHF. The CDR3 bases are TGTGCCAGCAGTTCTCGATACAATCAGCCCCAGCATTTT.

This clonotype was recorded a few times. The chain employs TRBV10-3 and TRBJ2-7; 8 bases map to TRBD2. The CDR3 consists of 14 residues. With 8 bases clipped from V and 1 base from J, the junction kept 7 bases outside the gene matches. Per the germline V gene, CDR1 is ENHRY and CDR2 is SYGVKD. The CDR3: CAIGLSGSSYEQYF. CDR3 nucleotide sequence: TGTGCCATCGGATTGAGCGGGAGTTCCTACGAGCAGTACTTC.

This clonotype was seen ten or more times. V usage is TRBV20-1 and J usage is TRBJ2-3, with D perhaps TRBD2 (5 bases). The CDR3 runs to 15 residues. Trimming left V 6 bases short and J 2 bases short, with 18 bases between. Germline CDR1 is DFQATT and CDR2 is SNEGSKA (reference sequence). The chain's CDR3 is CSARLFGLNTDTQYF. The CDR3 DNA reads TGCAGTGCCCGGCTTTTCGGACTCAACACAGATACGCAGTATTTT.

This clonotype appeared many times. The V call is TRBV19, the J call TRBJ1-2, with 7 nucleotides matching TRBD1. The CDR3 spans 16 residues. The trim removed 4 bases at V and 4 bases at J, leaving 12 bases unmatched. CDR1 and CDR2 (germline): LNHDA, SQIVND (reference sequence). CDR3 bases: TGTGCCAGTAGTAATCCCCGCCAGGGGGAAGGCTATGGCTACACCTTC. Amino acid sequence: CASSNPRQGEGYGYTF.

The genes are TRBV5-6 and TRBJ2-3; perhaps TRBD2 as D (6 bases). The germline gives CDR1 SGHDT, CDR2 YYEEEE. The CDR3 has 13 amino acids. With 4 bases removed from V and 6 bases from J, the gap between germline ends came to 12 bases. The CDR3 sequence is CASSRWGEDTQYF. The DNA of the CDR3 is TGTGCCAGCAGCCGCTGGGGGGAGGATACGCAGTATTTT.

This clonotype showed up many times. In DNA form, the CDR3 reads TGTGCCAGCAGTTTCTGGACTAGCGGGGTTAGCTCCTACAATGAGCAGTTCTTC. Its translation: CASSFWTSGVSSYNEQFF. This chain uses TRBV12-3 or TRBV12-4 with TRBJ2-1; 12 bases match TRBD2. CDR3 size: 18 residues. With 3 bases clipped from V and 0 bases from J, the junction kept 6 bases outside the gene matches.

This clonotype has a single count. The chain joins TRBV12-3 or TRBV12-4 to TRBJ2-1; 10 bases fit TRBD2. J gave up 5 bases and V 6 bases, and 4 bases lay outside the gene matches. The CDR3 runs to 14 residues. The DNA for the CDR3 is TGTGCCAGCAGGCTAGCGGGAGCGAACAATGAGCAGTTCTTC. It encodes CASRLAGANNEQFF.

V is TRBV6-1 and J is TRBJ1-6, with TRBD1 matching 12 bases. The CDR3 is 13 amino acids. CDR1 and CDR2 from the germline V gene are MNHNS and SASEGT. J was trimmed by 10 bases and V by 8 bases; bases with no gene match: 3. The chain's CDR3 is CASGTGGLSPLHF. The DNA of the CDR3 is TGTGCCAGCGGGACAGGGGGCCTGTCACCCCTCCACTTT.

The rearrangement joins TRBV7-9 to TRBJ2-3; D gene uncertain. This CDR3 comprises 15 residues. Trimming pared 5 bases from V and 1 base from J, leaving 13 bases between. Germline assignment: CDR1 SEHNR and CDR2 FQNEAQ (reference sequence). The CDR3 spells CASSHSLSGTDTQYF. Written as DNA, the CDR3 is TGTGCCAGCAGCCACTCCCTGTCGGGCACAGATACGCAGTATTTT.

This clonotype turned up a few times. J is TRBJ2-7 and V is TRBV25-1; TRBD2 aligns across 8 bases. Per the germline V gene, CDR1 is MGHDK and CDR2 is SYGVNS. The CDR3 extends over 18 amino acids. The junction had 16 bases not matched to a gene; V was cut back by 2 bases and J by 4 bases. The CDR3 sequence is CASSEPPQGSGGGYEQYF. The CDR3 DNA sequence: TGTGCCAGCAGTGAACCCCCGCAGGGGAGCGGGGGAGGGTACGAGCAGTACTTC.